The entry that follows covers one T cell receptor beta chain sequence. This clone was picked up a small number of times. The clone's antigen remains unknown. No clone much larger than this one lies a single base away; base qualities are absent. Looking up the germline V gene (reference sequence) yields CDR1 LNHDA and CDR2 SQIVND. The CDR3 starts with the cysteine, ends with the phenylalanine, and has 13 residues. The sequence is cut down to CDR3 DNA, 39 bases in frame from base 1. V and J lose 1 base and 6 bases, and a span of 9 bases separates them. In the prospective study, participants were 18 to 89 years old, resided in about two dozen geographic areas of the United States, and were enrolled through a virtual design. Cohort assignment in the prospective study relied on participant-reported clinical history from a screening survey and a study questionnaire. Exposed participants had been in contact with someone with a PCR-confirmed or clinician-diagnosed COVID-19 case within 2 weeks of study entry. In the prospective study, mobile phlebotomists collected whole blood, serum and a nasopharyngeal or oropharyngeal swab from each participant. Participants in the prospective study had the option to provide additional blood draws and questionnaires over a 2-month period. Blood samples from the prospective study were shipped frozen or at room temperature prior to DNA extraction.

These data originate in a study of blood T cell repertoires in COVID-19 (dated by TCRdb to 2018 to 2020). Broadly, across the study: Samples from collaborators originated in the United States, Italy and Spain and spanned both the acute and convalescent phases of COVID-19. The prospective study material was composed of cDNA or gDNA derived from T cells, B-cell-depleted T cells, or PBMCs. Deeply sampled blood TCRbeta repertoires from subjects exposed to, actively infected with, or recovered from COVID-19 were included in the dataset. The repertoires were released in a freely available public database meant as a resource for research on the immune response to SARS-CoV-2. The samples were drawn from two sources: the first 160 participants of the ongoing ImmuneRACE study, and some 1,300 subjects contributed by 6 global collaborators. The sample metadata nearly always contained a de-identified subject ID, COVID-19 status, age in years and sex. HLA class I and class II types, where available, came from metadata supplied by the sample provider rather than from assay-based typing. General study outcomes and caveats: The quantity of clinical and demographic metadata differed by source and by participant and was supplied without curation.

TCRbeta CDR3 regions were amplified from genomic DNA by means of the immunoSEQ Assay, a bias-controlled multiplex PCR. Per the source publication's procedure: Within the assay, amplification of reference gene primers was used to estimate how many nucleated cells each sample contained. To quantify the absolute abundance of each unique TCRbeta CDR3 rearrangement, sequence reads were collapsed and filtered. For each sample, productive Simpson clonality was calculated as the square root of Simpson's diversity index over productive rearrangements. As stored in TCRdb, this immuneACCESS dataset retains in-frame rearrangements with V and J assigned. A fraction of the clones does not appear; measured against another copy, unresolved V genes explain less than half of the discrepancy, and the remainder lacks a known reason. V and J calls and clone size are copied from that table; D and trimming were computed from the DNA. The sample has about 430,000 clones on record, more than 70% of them singletons. Around 1.5% of the sample rests with the top ten.

The specimen sequenced was PBMCs or T cells enriched from blood (not recorded which). The TCR originated in a woman aged 18 to 35 who had been exposed to COVID-19. The V gene is TRBV19 and the J gene is TRBJ1-2; the D segment could be TRBD1, given 5 matching bases. The DNA is as follows: TGTGCCAGTAGTATAGTAGCAGGGAATGGCTACACCTTC. Translated, it reads CASSIVAGNGYTF.